This TCR beta chain was recovered during a study of monozygotic twins with inflammatory bowel disease. The CDR3 spans 19 residues. Germline values: CDR1 SGDLS, CDR2 YYNGEE. Total RNA from whole blood was isolated with no T cell sorting. There were eight separate reactions per sample in which cDNA was made. Through template switching, UMIs that included a 6-nucleotide sample barcode were added. Reprocessing the 5' RACE reads, TCRdb reports a single entry for every CDR3 protein and omits DNA. The sample features 300,000 to 450,000 distinct CDR3 sequences, with roughly 2.6% in its top ten. This sequence originates from a human donor with ulcerative colitis or Crohn's disease, or a healthy co-twin of an affected twin (not recorded which). Sequences were obtained from blood. This chain uses TRBV9 with TRBJ2-3; TCRdb gives TRBD2 as the D gene, but with no DNA this cannot be confirmed. The CDR3 sequence: CASSVAGLAGAFITDTQYF.